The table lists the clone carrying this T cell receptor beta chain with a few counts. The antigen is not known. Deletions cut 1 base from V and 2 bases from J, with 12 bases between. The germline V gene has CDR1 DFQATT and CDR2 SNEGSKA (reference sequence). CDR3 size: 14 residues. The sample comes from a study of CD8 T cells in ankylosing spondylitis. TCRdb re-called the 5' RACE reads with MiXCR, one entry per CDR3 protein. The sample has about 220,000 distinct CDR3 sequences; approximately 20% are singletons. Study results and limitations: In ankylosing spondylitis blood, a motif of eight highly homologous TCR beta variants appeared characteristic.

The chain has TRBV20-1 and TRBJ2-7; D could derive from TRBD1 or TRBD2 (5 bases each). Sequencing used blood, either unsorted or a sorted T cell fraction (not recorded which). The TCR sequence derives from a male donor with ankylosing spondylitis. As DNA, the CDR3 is TGCAGTGCTAGAGGCGGCAGGGAGCCCTACGAGCAGTACTTC. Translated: CSARGGREPYEQYF.